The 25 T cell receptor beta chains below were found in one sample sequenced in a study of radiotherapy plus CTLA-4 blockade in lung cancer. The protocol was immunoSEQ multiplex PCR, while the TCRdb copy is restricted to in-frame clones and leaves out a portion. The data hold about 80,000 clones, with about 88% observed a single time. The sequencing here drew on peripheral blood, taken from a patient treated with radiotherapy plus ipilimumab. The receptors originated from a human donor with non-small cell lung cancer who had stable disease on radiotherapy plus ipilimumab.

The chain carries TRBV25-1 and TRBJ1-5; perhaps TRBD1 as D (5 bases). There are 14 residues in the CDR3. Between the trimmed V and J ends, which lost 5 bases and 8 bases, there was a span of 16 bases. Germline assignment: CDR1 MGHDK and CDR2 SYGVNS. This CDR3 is CASSSLGQNKPQHF. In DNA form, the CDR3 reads TGTGCCAGCAGTTCTTTGGGGCAGAACAAGCCCCAGCATTTT.

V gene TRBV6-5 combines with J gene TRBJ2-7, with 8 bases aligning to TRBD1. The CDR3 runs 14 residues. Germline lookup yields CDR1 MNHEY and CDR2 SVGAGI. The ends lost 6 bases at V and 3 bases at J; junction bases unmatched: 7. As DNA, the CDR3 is TGTGCCAGCAGGACCCGACAGGGGCACTACGAGCAGTACTTC. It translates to CASRTRQGHYEQYF.

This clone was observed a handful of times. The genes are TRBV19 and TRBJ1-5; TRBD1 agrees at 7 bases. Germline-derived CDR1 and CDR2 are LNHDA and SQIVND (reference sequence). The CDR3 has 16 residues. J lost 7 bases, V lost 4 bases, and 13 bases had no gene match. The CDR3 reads CASSSVLQGPGQPQHF. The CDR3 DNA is TGTGCCAGTAGTAGCGTCCTACAGGGGCCAGGACAGCCCCAGCATTTT.

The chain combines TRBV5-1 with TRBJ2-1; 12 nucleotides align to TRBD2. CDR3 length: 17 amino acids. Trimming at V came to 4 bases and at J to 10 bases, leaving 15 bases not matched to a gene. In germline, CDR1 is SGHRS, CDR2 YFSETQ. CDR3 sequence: CASSLSGLAGGEVEQFF. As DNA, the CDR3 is TGCGCCAGCAGCCTATCGGGACTAGCGGGCGGCGAGGTCGAGCAGTTCTTC. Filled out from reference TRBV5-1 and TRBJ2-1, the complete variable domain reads KAGVTQTPRYLIKTRGQQVTLSCSPISGHRSVSWYQQTPGQGLQFLFEYFSETQRNKGNFPGRFSGRQFSNSRSEMNVSTLELGDSALYLCASSLSGLAGGEVEQFFGPGTRLTVL.

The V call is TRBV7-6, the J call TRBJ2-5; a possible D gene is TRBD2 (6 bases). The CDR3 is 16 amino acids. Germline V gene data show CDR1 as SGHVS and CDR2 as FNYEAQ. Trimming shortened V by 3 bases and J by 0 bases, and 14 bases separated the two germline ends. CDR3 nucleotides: TGTGCCAGCAGCTTCTCCGGGACTCCACACCAAGAGACCCAGTACTTC. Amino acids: CASSFSGTPHQETQYF.

In nucleotides, the CDR3 is TGTGCCAGTAGTATAGGAGGTAGCACAGATACGCAGTATTTT. This gives the protein CASSIGGSTDTQYF. This chain connects TRBV19 to TRBJ2-3; D is uncertain. V lost 1 base and J 0 bases, leaving 5 bases between the germline ends. The CDR3 extends over 14 amino acids. In germline, CDR1 is LNHDA, CDR2 SQIVND (reference sequence).

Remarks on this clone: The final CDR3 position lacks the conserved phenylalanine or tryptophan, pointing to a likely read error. The CDR3 DNA reads TGTGCCAGCCTTCTCGGGACAGGATCCTACGAGCAGTACCTC. This encodes CASLLGTGSYEQYL. V and J are TRBV2 and TRBJ2-7, with TRBD1 matching 8 bases. Germline CDR1 SNHLY, CDR2 FYNNEI. The J segment lost 1 base and the V segment lost 8 bases, leaving 7 bases of the junction unmatched. The CDR3 length is 14 residues.

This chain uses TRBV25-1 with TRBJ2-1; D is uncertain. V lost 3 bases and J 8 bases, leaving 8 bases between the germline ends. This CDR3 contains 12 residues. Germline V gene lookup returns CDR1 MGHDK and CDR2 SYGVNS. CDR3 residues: CASSEQPYEQFF. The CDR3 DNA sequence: TGTGCCAGCAGTGAGCAGCCTTATGAGCAGTTCTTC.

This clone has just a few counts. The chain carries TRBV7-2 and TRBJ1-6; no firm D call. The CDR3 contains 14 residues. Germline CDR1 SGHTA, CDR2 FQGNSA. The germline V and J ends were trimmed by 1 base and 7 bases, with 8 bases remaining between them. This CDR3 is CASSLGGMNSPLHF. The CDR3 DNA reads TGTGCCAGCAGCTTAGGAGGGATGAATTCACCCCTCCACTTT. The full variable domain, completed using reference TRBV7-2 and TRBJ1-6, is GAGVSQSPSNKVTEKGKDVELRCDPISGHTALYWYRQSLGQGLEFLIYFQGNSAPDKSGLPSDRFSAERTGGSVSTLTIQRTQQEDSAVYLCASSLGGMNSPLHFGNGTRLTVT.

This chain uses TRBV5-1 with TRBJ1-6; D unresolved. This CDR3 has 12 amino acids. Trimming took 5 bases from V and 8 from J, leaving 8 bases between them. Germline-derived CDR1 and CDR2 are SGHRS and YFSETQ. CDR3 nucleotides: TGCGCCAGCAGGGACCCCTATTCACCCCTCCACTTT. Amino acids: CASRDPYSPLHF. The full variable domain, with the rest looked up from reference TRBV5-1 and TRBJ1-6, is KAGVTQTPRYLIKTRGQQVTLSCSPISGHRSVSWYQQTPGQGLQFLFEYFSETQRNKGNFPGRFSGRQFSNSRSEMNVSTLELGDSALYLCASRDPYSPLHFGNGTRLTVT.

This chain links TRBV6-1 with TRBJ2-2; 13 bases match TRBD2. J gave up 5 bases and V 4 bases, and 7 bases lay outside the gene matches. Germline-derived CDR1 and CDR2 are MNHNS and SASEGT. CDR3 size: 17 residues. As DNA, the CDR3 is TGTGCCAGCAGTGCCCCGGGACTAGCGGGAATAACCGGGGAGCTGTTTTTT. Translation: CASSAPGLAGITGELFF.

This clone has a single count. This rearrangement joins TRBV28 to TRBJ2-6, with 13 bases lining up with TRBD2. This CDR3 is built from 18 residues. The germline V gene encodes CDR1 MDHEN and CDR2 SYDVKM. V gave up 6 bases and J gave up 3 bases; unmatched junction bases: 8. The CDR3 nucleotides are TGTGCCAGCAGGCCGGGACTAGCGGGACCGCGTGGGGCCAACGTCCTGACTTTC. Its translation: CASRPGLAGPRGANVLTF.

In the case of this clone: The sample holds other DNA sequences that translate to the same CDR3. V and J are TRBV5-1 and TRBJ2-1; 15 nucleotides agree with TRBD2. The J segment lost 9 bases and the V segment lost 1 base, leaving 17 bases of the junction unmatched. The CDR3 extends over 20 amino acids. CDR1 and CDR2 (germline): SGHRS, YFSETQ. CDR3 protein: CASSLTSPGLAGGPFTEQFF. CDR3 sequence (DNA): TGCGCCAGCAGCTTGACCTCCCCGGGACTAGCGGGAGGACCGTTTACTGAGCAGTTCTTC. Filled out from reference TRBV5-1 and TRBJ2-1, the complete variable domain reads KAGVTQTPRYLIKTRGQQVTLSCSPISGHRSVSWYQQTPGQGLQFLFEYFSETQRNKGNFPGRFSGRQFSNSRSEMNVSTLELGDSALYLCASSLTSPGLAGGPFTEQFFGPGTRLTVL.

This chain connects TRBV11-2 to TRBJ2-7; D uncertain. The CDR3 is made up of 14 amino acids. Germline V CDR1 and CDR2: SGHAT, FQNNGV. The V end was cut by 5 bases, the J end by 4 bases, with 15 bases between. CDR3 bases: TGTGCCAGCAGCCTCAACCGGGTTACTTACGAGCAGTACTTC. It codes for CASSLNRVTYEQYF.

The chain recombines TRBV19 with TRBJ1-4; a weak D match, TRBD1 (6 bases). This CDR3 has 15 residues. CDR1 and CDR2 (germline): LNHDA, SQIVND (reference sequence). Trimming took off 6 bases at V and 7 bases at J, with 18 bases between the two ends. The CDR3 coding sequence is TGTGCCAGTAGGCGGCCAGGGGCTGAAGGTGAAAAACTGTTTTTT. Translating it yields CASRRPGAEGEKLFF.

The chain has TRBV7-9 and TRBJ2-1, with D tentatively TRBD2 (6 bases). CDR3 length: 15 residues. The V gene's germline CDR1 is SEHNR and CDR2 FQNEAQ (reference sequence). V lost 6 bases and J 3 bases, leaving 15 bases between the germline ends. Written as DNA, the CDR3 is TGTGCCAGCAGTTTAACCACCGGGGGCTACAATGAGCAGTTCTTC. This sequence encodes CASSLTTGGYNEQFF.

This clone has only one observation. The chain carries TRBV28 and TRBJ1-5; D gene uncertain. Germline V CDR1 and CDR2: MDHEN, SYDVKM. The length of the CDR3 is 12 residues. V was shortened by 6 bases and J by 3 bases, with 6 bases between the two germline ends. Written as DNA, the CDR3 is TGTGCCAGCAGGGCAGCCAATCAGCCCCAGCATTTT. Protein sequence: CASRAANQPQHF.

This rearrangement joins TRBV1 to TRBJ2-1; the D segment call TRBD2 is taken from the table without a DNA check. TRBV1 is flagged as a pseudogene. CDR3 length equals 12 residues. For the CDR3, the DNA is TGCACCAGCATATGCCTAGTCAATGAGCAGTTCTTC. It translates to CTSICLVNEQFF.

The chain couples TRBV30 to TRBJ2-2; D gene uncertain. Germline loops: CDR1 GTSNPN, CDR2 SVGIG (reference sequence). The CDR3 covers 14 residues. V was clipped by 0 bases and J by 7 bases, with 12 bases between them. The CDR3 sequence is CAWSVLQYGGELFF. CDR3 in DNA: TGTGCCTGGAGTGTACTTCAGTACGGCGGGGAGCTGTTTTTT.

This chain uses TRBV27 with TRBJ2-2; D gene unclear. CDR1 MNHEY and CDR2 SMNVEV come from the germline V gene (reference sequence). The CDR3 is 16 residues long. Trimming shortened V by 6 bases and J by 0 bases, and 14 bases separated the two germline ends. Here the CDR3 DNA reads TGTGCCAGCAGAACTTGGACGTTCGCGAACACCGGGGAGCTGTTTTTT. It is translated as CASRTWTFANTGELFF.

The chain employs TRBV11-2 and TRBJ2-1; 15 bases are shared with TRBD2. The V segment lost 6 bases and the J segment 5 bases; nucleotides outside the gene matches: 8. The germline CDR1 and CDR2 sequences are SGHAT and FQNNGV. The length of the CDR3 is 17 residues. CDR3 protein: CASRTTGTSGGNNEQFF. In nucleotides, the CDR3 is TGTGCCAGCAGGACCACCGGGACTAGCGGGGGGAACAATGAGCAGTTCTTC.

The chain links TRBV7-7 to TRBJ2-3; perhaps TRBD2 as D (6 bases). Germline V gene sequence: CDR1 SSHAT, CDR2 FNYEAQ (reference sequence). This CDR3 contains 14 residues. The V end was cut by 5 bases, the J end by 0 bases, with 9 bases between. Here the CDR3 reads CASSLGTSTDTQYF. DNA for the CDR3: TGTGCCAGCAGCCTCGGGACTAGCACAGATACGCAGTATTTT. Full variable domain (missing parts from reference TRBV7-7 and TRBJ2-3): GAGVSQSPRYKVTKRGQDVTLRCDPISSHATLYWYQQALGQGPEFLTYFNYEAQPDKSGLPSDRFSAERPEGSISTLTIQRTEQRDSAMYRCASSLGTSTDTQYFGPGTRLTVL.

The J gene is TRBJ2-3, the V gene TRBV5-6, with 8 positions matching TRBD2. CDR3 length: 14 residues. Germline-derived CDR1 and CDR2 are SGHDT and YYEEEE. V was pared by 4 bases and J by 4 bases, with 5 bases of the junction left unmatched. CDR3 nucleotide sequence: TGTGCCAGCAGCACCGGACTAGCATCAGATACGCAGTATTTT. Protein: CASSTGLASDTQYF.

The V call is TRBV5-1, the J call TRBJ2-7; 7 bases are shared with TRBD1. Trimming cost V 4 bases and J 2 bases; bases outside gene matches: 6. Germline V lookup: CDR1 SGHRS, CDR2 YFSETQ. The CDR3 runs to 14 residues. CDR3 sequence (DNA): TGCGCCAGCAGCGGCGGACAGGCAACCTACGAGCAGTACTTC. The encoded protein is CASSGGQATYEQYF.

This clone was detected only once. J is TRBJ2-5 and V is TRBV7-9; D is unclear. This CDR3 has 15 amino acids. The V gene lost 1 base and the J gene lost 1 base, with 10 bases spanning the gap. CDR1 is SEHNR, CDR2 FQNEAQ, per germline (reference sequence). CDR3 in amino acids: CASSLEWGSQETQYF. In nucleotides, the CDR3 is TGTGCCAGCAGCTTAGAGTGGGGAAGCCAAGAGACCCAGTACTTC.